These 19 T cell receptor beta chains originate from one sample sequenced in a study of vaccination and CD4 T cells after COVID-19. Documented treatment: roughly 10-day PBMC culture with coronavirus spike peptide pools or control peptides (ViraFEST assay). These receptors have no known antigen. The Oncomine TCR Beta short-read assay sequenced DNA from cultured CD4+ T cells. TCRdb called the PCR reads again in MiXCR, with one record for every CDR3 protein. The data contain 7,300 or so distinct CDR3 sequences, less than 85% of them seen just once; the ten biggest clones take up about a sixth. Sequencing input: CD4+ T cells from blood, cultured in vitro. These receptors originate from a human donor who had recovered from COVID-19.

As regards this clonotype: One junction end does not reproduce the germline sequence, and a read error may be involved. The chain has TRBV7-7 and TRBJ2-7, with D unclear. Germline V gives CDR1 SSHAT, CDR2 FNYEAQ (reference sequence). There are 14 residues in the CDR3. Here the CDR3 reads CASSPTATSYEQYF. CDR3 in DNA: TGTGCTAGCAGCCCAACCGCGACGTCCTACGAGCAGTACTTC. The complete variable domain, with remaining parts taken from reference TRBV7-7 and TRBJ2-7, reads GAGVSQSPRYKVTKRGQDVTLRCDPISSHATLYWYQQALGQGPEFLTYFNYEAQPDKSGLPSDRFSAERPEGSISTLTIQRTEQRDSAMYRCASSPTATSYEQYFGPGTRLTVT.

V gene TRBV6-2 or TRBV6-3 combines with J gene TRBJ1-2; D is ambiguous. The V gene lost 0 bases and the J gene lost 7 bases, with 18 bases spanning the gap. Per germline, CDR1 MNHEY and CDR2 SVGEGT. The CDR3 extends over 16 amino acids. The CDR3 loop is CASSYSGVGLGSGYTF. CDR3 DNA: TGTGCCAGCAGTTACTCTGGGGTCGGACTTGGTAGTGGCTACACCTTC.

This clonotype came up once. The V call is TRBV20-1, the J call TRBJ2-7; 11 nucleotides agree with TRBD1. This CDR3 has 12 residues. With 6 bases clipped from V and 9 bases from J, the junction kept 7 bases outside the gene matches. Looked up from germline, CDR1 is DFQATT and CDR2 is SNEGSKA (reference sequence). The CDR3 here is CSARGQGDPQYF. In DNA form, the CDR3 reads TGCAGTGCCAGGGGACAGGGGGATCCGCAGTACTTC.

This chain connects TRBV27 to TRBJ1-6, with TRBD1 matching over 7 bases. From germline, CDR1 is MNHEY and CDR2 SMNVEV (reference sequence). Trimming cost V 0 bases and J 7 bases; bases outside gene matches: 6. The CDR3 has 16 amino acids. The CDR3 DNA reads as TGTGCCAGCAGTTTATCGAGGGGACAGAGAAATTCACCCCTCCACTTT. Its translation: CASSLSRGQRNSPLHF.

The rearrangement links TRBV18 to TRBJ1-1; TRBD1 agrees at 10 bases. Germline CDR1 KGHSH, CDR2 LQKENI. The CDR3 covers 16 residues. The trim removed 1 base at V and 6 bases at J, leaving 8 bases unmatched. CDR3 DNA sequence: TGTGCCAGCTCACCACGACAGGGGGCTGTAGGCGCTGAAGCTTTCTTT. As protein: CASSPRQGAVGAEAFF.

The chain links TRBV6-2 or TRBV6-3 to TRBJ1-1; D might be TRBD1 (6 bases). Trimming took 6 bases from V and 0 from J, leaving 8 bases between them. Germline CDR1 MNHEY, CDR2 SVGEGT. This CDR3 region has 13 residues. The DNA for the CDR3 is TGTGCCAGCAGCGGACAGTTGAACACTGAAGCTTTCTTT. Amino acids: CASSGQLNTEAFF.

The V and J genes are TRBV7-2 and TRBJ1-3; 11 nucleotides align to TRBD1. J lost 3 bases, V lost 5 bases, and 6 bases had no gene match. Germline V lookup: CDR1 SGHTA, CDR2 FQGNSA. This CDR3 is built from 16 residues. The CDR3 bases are TGTGCCAGCAGCCTTGGGACAGGGGGGAGTGGAAACACCATATATTTT. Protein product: CASSLGTGGSGNTIYF.

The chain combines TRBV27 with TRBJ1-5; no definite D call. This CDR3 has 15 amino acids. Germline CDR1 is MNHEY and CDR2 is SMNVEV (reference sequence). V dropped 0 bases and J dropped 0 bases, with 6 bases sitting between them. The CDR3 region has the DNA TGTGCCAGCAGTTTATCCGCACCTAGCAATCAGCCCCAGCATTTT. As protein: CASSLSAPSNQPQHF.

CDR3 amino acids: CASSFSRGQETQYF. Here the CDR3 DNA reads TGTGCCAGCAGCTTTTCTAGGGGCCAAGAGACCCAGTACTTC. V usage is TRBV7-2 and J usage is TRBJ2-5; D possibly corresponds to TRBD1 (5 bases). Trimming took off 3 bases at V and 1 base at J, with 9 bases between the two ends. Germline assignment: CDR1 SGHTA and CDR2 FQGNSA. The CDR3 runs to 14 residues.

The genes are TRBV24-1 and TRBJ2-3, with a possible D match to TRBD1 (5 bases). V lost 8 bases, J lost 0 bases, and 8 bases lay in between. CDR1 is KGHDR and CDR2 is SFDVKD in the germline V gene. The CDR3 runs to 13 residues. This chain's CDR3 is CATTTGSTDTQYF. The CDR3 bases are TGTGCCACCACAACAGGTAGCACAGATACGCAGTATTTT.

CDR3 in amino acids: CSAPSRGGNQPQHF. CDR3 DNA sequence: TGCAGTGCTCCATCCAGGGGGGGCAATCAGCCCCAGCATTTT. This chain links TRBV20-1 with TRBJ1-5; TRBD1 matches at 7 bases. Germline V gene sequence: CDR1 DFQATT, CDR2 SNEGSKA (reference sequence). The CDR3 is 14 amino acids. V lost 5 bases, J lost 2 bases, and 6 bases stayed unmatched.

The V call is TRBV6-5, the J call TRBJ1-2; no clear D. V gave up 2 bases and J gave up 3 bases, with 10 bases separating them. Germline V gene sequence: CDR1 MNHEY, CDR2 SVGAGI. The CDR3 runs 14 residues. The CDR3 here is CASSYAEDYYGYTF. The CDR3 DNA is TGTGCCAGCAGTTACGCAGAAGATTACTATGGCTACACCTTC.

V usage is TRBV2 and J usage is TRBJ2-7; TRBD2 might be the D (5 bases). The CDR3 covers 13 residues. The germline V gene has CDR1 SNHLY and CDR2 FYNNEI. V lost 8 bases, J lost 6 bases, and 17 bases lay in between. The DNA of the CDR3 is TGTGCCAGCGCGTGGACCCGGGGTCGCGAGCAGTACTTC. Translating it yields CASAWTRGREQYF.

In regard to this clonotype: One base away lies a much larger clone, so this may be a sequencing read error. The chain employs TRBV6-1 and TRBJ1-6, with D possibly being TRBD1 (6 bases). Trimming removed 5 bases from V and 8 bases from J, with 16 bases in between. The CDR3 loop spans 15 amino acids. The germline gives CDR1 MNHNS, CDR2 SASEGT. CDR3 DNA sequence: TGTGCCAGCAGTCCCAGGGGAGAGGCGGATTCACCCCTCCACTTT. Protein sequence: CASSPRGEADSPLHF.

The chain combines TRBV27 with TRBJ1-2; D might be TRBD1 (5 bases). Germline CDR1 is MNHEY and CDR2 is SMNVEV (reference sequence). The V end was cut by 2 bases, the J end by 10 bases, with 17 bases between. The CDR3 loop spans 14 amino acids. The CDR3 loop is CASSLSVGGLSYTF. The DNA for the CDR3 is TGTGCCAGCAGTTTAAGTGTTGGGGGACTCTCCTACACCTTC.

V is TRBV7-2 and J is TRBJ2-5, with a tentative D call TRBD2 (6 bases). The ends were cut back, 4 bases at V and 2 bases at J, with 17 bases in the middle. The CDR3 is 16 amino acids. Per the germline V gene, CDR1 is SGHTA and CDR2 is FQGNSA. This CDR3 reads CASSSPPGTSQETQYF. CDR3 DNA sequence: TGTGCCAGCAGCTCCCCCCCCGGGACTTCTCAAGAGACCCAGTACTTC.

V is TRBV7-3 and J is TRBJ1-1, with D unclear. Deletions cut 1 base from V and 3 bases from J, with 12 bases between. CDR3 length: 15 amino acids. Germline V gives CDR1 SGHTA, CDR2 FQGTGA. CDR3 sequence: CASSLNGERYTEAFF. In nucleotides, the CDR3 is TGTGCCAGCAGCTTAAATGGGGAAAGGTACACTGAAGCTTTCTTT.

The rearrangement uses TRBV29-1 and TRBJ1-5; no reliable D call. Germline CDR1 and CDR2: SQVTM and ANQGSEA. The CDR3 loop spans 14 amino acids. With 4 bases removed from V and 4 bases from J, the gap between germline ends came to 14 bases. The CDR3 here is CSVVRWQINQPQHF. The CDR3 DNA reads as TGCAGCGTTGTTCGGTGGCAGATTAATCAGCCCCAGCATTTT.

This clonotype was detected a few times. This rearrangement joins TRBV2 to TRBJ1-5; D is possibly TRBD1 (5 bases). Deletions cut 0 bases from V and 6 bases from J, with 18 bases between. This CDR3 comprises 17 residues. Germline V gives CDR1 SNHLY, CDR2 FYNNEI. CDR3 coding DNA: TGTGCCAGCAGTGAAGCCACAATGAGGGGATGGGGTCAGCCCCAGCATTTT. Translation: CASSEATMRGWGQPQHF.